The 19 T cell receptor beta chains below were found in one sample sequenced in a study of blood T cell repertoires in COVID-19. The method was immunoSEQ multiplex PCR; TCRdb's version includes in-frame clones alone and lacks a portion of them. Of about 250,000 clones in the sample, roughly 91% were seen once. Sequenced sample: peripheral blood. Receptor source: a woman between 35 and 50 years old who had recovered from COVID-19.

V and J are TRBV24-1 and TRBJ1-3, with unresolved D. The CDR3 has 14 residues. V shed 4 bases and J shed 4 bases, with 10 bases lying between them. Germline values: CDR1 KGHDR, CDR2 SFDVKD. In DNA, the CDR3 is TGTGCCACCAGTGACCCAGGCTGGGGAAACACCATATATTTT. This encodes CATSDPGWGNTIYF.

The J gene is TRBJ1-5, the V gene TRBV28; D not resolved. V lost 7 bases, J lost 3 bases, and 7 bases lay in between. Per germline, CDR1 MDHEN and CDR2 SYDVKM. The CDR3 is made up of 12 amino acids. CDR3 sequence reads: CASTRANQPQHF. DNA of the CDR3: TGTGCCAGCACCCGAGCCAATCAGCCCCAGCATTTT. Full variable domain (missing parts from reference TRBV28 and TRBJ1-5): DVKVTQSSRYLVKRTGEKVFLECVQDMDHENMFWYRQDPGLGLRLIYFSYDVKMKEKGDIPEGYSVSREKKERFSLILESASTNQTSMYLCASTRANQPQHFGDGTRLSIL.

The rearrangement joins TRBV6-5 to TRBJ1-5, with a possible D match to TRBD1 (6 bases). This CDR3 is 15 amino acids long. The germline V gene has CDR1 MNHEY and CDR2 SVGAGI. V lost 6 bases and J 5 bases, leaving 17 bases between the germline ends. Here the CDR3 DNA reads TGTGCCAGCAGCAGGACAGCATCCCCGGATCAGCCCCAGCATTTT. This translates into CASSRTASPDQPQHF.

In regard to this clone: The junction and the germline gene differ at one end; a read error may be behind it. CDR3 protein: CASSQDWAHNKQFF. The CDR3 nucleotides are TGCGCCAGCAGCCAAGATTGGGCCCACAATAAGCAGTTCTTC. The chain uses TRBV4-3 and TRBJ2-1; D is uncertain. Germline V gene sequence: CDR1 LGHNA, CDR2 YSLEER. This CDR3 comprises 14 residues.

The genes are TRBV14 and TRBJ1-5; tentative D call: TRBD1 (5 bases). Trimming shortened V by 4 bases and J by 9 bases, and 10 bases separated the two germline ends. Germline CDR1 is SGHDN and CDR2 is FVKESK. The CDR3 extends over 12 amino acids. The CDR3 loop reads CASSPPGGPQHF. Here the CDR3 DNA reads TGTGCCAGCAGCCCCCCCGGGGGGCCCCAGCATTTT.

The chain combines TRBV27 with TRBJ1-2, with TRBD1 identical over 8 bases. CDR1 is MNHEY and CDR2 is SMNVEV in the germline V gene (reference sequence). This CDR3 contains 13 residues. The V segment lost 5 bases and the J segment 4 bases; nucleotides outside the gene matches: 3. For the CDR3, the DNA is TGTGCCAGCAGTCCACAGGGGGGCTATGGCTACACCTTC. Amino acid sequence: CASSPQGGYGYTF.

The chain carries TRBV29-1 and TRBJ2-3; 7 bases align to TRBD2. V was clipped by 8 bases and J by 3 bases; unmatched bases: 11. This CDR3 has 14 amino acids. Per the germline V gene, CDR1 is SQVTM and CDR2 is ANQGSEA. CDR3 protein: CSSRAGPLTDTQYF. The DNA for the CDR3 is TGCAGCTCAAGAGCGGGGCCCCTGACAGATACGCAGTATTTT.

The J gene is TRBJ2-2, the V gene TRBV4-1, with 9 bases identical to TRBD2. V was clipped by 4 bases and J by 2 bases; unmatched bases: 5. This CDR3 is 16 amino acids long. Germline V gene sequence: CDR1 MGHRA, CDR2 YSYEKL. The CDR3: CASSPRLAANTGELFF. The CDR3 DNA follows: TGCGCCAGCAGCCCCCGACTAGCGGCTAACACCGGGGAGCTGTTTTTT.

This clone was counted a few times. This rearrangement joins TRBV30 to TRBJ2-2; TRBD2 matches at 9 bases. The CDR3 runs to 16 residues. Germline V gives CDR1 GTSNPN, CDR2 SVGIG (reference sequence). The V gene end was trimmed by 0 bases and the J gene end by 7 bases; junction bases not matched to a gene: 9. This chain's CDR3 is CAWSVPRGSGSGELFF. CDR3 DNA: TGTGCCTGGAGTGTACCCAGGGGTAGCGGGAGCGGGGAGCTGTTTTTT.

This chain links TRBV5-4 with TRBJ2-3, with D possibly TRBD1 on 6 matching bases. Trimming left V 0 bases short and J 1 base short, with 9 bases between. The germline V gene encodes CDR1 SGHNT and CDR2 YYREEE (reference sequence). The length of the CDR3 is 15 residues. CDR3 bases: TGTGCCAGCAGCTTGGGGGGGCACGGCACAGATACGCAGTATTTT. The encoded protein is CASSLGGHGTDTQYF.

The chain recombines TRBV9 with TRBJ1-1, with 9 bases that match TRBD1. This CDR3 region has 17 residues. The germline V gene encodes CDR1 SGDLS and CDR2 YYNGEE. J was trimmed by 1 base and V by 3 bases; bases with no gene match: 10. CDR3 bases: TGTGCCAGCAGCGCGAGGACAGGGGCGATTGGGAACACTGAAGCTTTCTTT. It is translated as CASSARTGAIGNTEAFF.

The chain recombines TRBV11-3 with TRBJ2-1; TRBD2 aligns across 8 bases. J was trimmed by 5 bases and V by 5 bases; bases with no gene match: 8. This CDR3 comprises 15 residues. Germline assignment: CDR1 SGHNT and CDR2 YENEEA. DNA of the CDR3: TGTGCCAGCAGCCCAGCTAGCGGGCGAGACAATGAGCAGTTCTTC. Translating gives CASSPASGRDNEQFF.

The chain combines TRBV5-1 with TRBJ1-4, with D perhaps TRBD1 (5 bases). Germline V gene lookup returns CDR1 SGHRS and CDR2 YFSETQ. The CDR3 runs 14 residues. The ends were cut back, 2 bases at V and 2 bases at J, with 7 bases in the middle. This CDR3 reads CASSFGGTNEKLFF. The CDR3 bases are TGCGCCAGCAGCTTTGGGGGGACTAATGAAAAACTGTTTTTT.

The CDR3 reads CASSPGQGKPYEQYF. CDR3 DNA sequence: TGTGCCAGCTCCCCCGGACAGGGGAAGCCCTACGAGCAGTACTTC. The chain has TRBV18 and TRBJ2-7, with 9 bases lining up with TRBD1. The CDR3 is 15 residues long. V lost 6 bases and J lost 2; bases outside the gene matches: 8. Germline CDR1 KGHSH, CDR2 LQKENI.

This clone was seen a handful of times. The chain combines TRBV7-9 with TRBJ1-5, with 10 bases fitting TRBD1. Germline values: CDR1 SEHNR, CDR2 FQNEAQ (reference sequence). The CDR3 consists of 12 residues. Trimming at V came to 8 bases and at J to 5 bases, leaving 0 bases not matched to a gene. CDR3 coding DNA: TGTGCCAGCGGGACAGGGGATCAGCCCCAGCATTTT. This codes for CASGTGDQPQHF.

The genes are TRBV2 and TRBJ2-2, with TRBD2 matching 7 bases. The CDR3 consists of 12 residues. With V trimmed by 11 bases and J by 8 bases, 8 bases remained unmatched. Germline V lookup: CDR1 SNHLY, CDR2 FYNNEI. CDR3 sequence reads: CARAGVAGELFF. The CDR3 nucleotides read TGTGCCCGGGCGGGAGTAGCTGGGGAGCTGTTTTTT.

The chain's CDR3 is CAAGRTMRPQHF. CDR3 nucleotide sequence: TGTGCCGCTGGGAGAACCATGCGGCCCCAGCATTTT. The chain couples TRBV30 to TRBJ1-5; D call uncertain. V was clipped by 8 bases and J by 9 bases, with 17 bases between them. The germline V gene has CDR1 GTSNPN and CDR2 SVGIG (reference sequence). The CDR3 is 12 residues long.

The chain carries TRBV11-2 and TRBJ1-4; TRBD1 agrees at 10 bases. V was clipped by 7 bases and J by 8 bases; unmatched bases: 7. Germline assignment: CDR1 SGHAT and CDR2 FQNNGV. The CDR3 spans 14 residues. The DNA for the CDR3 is TGTGCCAGCACCCGGACAGGGGGAAGGGAAAAACTGTTTTTT. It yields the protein CASTRTGGREKLFF.

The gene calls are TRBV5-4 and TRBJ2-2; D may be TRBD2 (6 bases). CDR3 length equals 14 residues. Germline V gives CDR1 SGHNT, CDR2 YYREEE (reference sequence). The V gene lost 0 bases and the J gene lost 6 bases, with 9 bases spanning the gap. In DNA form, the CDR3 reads TGTGCCAGCAGCTTGGAGGCTAGCGCCGGGGAGCTGTTTTTT. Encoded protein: CASSLEASAGELFF.